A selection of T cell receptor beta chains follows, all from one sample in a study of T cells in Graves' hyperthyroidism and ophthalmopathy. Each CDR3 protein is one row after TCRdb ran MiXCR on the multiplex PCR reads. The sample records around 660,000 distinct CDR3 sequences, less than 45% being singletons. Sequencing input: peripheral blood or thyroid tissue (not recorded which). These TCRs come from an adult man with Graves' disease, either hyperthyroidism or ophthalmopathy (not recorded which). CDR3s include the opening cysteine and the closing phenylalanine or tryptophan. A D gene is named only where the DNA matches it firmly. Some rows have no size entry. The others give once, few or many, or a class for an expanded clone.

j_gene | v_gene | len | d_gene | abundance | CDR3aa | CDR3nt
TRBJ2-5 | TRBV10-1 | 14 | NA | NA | CASSESSHQETQYF | TGCGCCAGCAGTGAGTCAAGCCACCAAGAGACCCAGTACTTC
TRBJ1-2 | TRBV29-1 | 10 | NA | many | CSVEDRGYTF | TGCAGCGTTGAAGATCGCGGCTACACCTTC
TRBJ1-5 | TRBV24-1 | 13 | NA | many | CATSALGNQPQHF | TGTGCCACCAGTGCACTCGGCAATCAGCCCCAGCATTTT
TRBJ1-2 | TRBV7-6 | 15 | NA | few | CASSPAIQALYGYTF | TGTGCCAGCAGTCCCGCCATACAGGCCCTCTATGGCTACACCTTC
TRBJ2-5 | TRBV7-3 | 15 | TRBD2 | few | CASSLVLAGQETQYF | TGTGCCAGCAGCTTGGTACTAGCGGGACAAGAGACCCAGTACTTC
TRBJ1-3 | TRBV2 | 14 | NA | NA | CASSLGQFPNTIYF | TGTGCCAGCAGTTTAGGACAGTTTCCCAACACCATATATTTT
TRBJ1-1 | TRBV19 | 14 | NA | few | CASSRGLPGTEAFF | TGTGCCAGTAGTAGGGGCCTCCCAGGCACTGAAGCTTTCTTT
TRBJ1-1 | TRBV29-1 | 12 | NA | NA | CSSSGLFTEAFF | TGCAGCAGTTCAGGGCTCTTCACTGAAGCTTTCTTT
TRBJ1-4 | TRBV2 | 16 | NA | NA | CASSFQGSPTNEKLFF | TGTGCCAGCAGTTTTCAAGGGTCCCCAACTAATGAAAAACTGTTTTTT
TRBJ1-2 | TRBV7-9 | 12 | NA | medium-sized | CASTRPGAGYTF | TGTGCCAGCACCCGTCCAGGAGCTGGCTACACCTTC
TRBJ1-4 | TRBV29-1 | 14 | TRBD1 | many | CSVRRTGGHEKLFF | TGCAGCGTGAGGCGGACAGGGGGCCATGAAAAACTGTTTTTT
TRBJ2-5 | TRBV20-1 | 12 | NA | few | CSAPRDQETQYF | TGCAGTGCTCCCCGGGACCAAGAGACCCAGTACTTC
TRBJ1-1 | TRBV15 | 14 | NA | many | CATSRDLGGDEAFF | TGTGCCACCAGCAGAGATCTCGGGGGGGATGAGGCTTTCTTT
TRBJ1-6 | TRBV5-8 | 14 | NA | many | CAARGRSDNSPLHF | TGTGCCGCACGGGGCAGAAGCGATAATTCACCCCTCCACTTT
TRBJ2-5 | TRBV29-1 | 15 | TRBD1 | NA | CSVGPDREDQETQYF | TGCAGCGTTGGCCCCGACAGGGAAGATCAAGAGACCCAGTACTTC
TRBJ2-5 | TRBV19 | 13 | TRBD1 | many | CASGQVIQETQYF | TGTGCCAGTGGACAGGTGATTCAAGAGACCCAGTACTTC
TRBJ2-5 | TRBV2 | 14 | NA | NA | CASRTDSGQETQYF | TGTGCCAGCAGGACCGACAGTGGCCAAGAGACCCAGTACTTC